The clone carrying this TCR beta chain was detected a few times. Its antigen remains unknown. The sample is drawn from a study of T-cell memory formation after mild COVID-19. Study-level points and caveats: Nothing confirmed that second-wave clones peaking on day 37 were specific for SARS-CoV-2. Prior to infection, memory already included some responding clones, suggesting cross-reactive memory joined. Contracting clones from day 15 to 85 had balanced CD4/CD8; later expanders favoured CD4+. CD4+ contracting clones were found mainly in CM and EM, and CD8+ ones in EMRA.

Germline V lookup: CDR1 SGHTA, CDR2 FQGNSA. The CDR3 length is 14 residues. Trimming shortened V by 7 bases and J by 7 bases, and 19 bases separated the two germline ends. TCRdb used MiXCR to reprocess the 5' RACE reads, holding one entry per CDR3 protein. The data show about 560,000 distinct CDR3 sequences, roughly 17% seen once. This chain links TRBV7-2 with TRBJ1-2; D remains unclear. The sequence came from an adult woman who had mild COVID-19 (a few samples of this study predate the infection). Cell type and time point are not known. The specimen was PBMCs or a T cell subset sorted from them (not recorded which). The CDR3 bases are TGTGCCAGCACTTCGGACCTCGGCCGACGTGGCTACACCTTC. Translation gives CASTSDLGRRGYTF.